This T cell receptor beta chain was sequenced for a study of T cell responses to AZD1222 COVID-19 vaccine. Germline-derived CDR1 and CDR2 are LNHDA and SQIVND (reference sequence). V lost 4 bases and J 5 bases, leaving 20 bases between the germline ends. CDR3 length: 16 amino acids. Only in-frame clones appear in the TCRdb table, and some are missing; sequencing was by immunoSEQ multiplex PCR. This specimen shows more than 110,000 clones; the ten leading clones hold 2.2%. The V gene is TRBV19, the J gene TRBJ1-2; D is perhaps TRBD1 (6 bases). This receptor was obtained from an adult in good health. The specimen sequenced was peripheral blood. As DNA, the CDR3 is TGTGCCAGTAGTAAAAGACAGGCGTCTTCTGAATATGGCTACACCTTC. Its protein is CASSKRQASSEYGYTF.